This entry concerns a single TCR beta chain. This CDR3 is built from 16 residues. The J segment lost 6 bases and the V segment lost 0 bases, leaving 7 bases of the junction unmatched. Germline-derived CDR1 and CDR2 are LGHNA and YSLEER. These data belong to a study of CD8 T cells in Susac syndrome. Roughly 0.45 to 1 ug RNA was reverse transcribed with random hexamers. TCRdb recomputed calls from the immunoSEQ multiplex PCR reads with MiXCR, one row per CDR3 protein. The sample carries 15,000 to 20,000 distinct CDR3 sequences, 90% to 95% recorded once. The receptor was isolated from a human donor in good health. Material for sequencing was CD8+ T cells from PBMCs. J is TRBJ2-3 and V is TRBV4-3; 9 positions agree with TRBD2. CDR3 in amino acids: CASSQDMVAGADTQYF. Here the CDR3 DNA reads TGCGCCAGCAGCCAAGATATGGTAGCGGGAGCCGATACGCAGTATTTT.